In this sample, the clone carrying this T cell receptor beta chain turned up a few times. The antigen is unknown. The J segment lost 1 base and the V segment lost 5 bases, leaving 5 bases of the junction unmatched. The CDR3 covers 15 residues. CDR1 MDHEN and CDR2 SYDVKM come from the germline V gene. The data originate from a study of cytomegalovirus exposure and HLA in healthy donors. On the study more broadly: A later analysis reported the 120 validation repertoires used the same platform as the roughly 700 first-cohort repertoires.

Study findings and constraints: Reportedly, cytomegalovirus status was diagnosed with high sensitivity and specificity.

Method: immunoSEQ multiplex PCR; TCRdb's copy keeps in-frame clones and lacks some. The sample records 80,000 to 100,000 clones, more than 75% being singletons. The receptor was derived from a man aged 18 to 30 in good health and CMV-seropositive. Sequencing input: PBMCs. The J gene is TRBJ2-7, the V gene TRBV28, with 10 bases matching TRBD2. The CDR3: CASSPTSGRSYEQYF. For the CDR3, the DNA is TGTGCCAGCAGTCCGACTAGCGGGCGTTCCTACGAGCAGTACTTC. Together with reference TRBV28 and TRBJ2-7, the CDR3 gives the full variable domain: DVKVTQSSRYLVKRTGEKVFLECVQDMDHENMFWYRQDPGLGLRLIYFSYDVKMKEKGDIPEGYSVSREKKERFSLILESASTNQTSMYLCASSPTSGRSYEQYFGPGTRLTVT.